A selection of T cell receptor beta chains follows, all from one sample in a study of shared clonotypes between healthy human individuals. The protocol was immunoSEQ multiplex PCR, while the TCRdb copy is restricted to in-frame clones and leaves out a portion. Of some 2,000,000 clones in the sample, 90% to 97% were seen once. Input material: naive CD4+ T cells sorted from blood. Every receptor here comes from a man between 18 and 35 years old in good health. Each CDR3 is given with its conserved first and last residue. A D gene is named only where the DNA matches it firmly. Rows may omit the clone size; those that give it use once, few, many or a size class.

d_call: TRBD1
clone_size: -
v_call: TRBV9
j_call: TRBJ1-2
cdr3_aa: CASSVGEGALGYGYTF
cdr3_nt: TGTGCCAGCAGCGTAGGTGAGGGGGCATTGGGCTATGGCTACACCTTC

d_call: -
clone_size: -
v_call: TRBV7-9
j_call: TRBJ1-1
cdr3_aa: CASSLAPTVMNTEAFF
cdr3_nt: TGTGCCAGCAGCTTAGCCCCTACAGTAATGAACACTGAAGCTTTCTTT

d_call: -
clone_size: -
v_call: TRBV6-6
j_call: TRBJ1-2
cdr3_aa: CASSYGNTNYGYTF
cdr3_nt: TGTGCCAGCAGTTACGGGAACACGAACTATGGCTACACCTTC

d_call: -
clone_size: -
v_call: TRBV18
j_call: TRBJ2-2
cdr3_aa: CASSPATGELFF
cdr3_nt: TGTGCCAGCTCACCGGCCACCGGGGAGCTGTTTTTT

d_call: -
clone_size: -
v_call: TRBV5-1
j_call: TRBJ2-1
cdr3_aa: CASSLGGSYNEQFF
cdr3_nt: TGCGCCAGCAGCTTAGGAGGGAGCTACAATGAGCAGTTCTTC

d_call: TRBD1
clone_size: -
v_call: TRBV2
j_call: TRBJ2-7
cdr3_aa: CASSGPGQGYEQYF
cdr3_nt: TGTGCCAGCAGCGGACCGGGACAGGGTTACGAGCAGTACTTC

d_call: -
clone_size: -
v_call: TRBV7-9
j_call: TRBJ1-5
cdr3_aa: CASSFQNRPQHF
cdr3_nt: TGTGCCAGCAGCTTTCAAAATAGGCCCCAGCATTTT

d_call: -
clone_size: -
v_call: TRBV6-5
j_call: TRBJ2-7
cdr3_aa: CASSYSMRVAYEQYF
cdr3_nt: TGTGCCAGCAGTTACTCGATGAGGGTGGCCTACGAGCAGTACTTC

d_call: -
clone_size: -
v_call: TRBV5-1
j_call: TRBJ2-7
cdr3_aa: CASSNSVSSYEQYF
cdr3_nt: TGCGCCAGCAGCAATTCAGTGAGCTCCTACGAGCAGTACTTC

d_call: TRBD1
clone_size: -
v_call: TRBV30
j_call: TRBJ1-1
cdr3_aa: CAWSIVTGYVEAFF
cdr3_nt: TGTGCCTGGAGTATAGTGACAGGGTACGTTGAAGCTTTCTTT

d_call: TRBD2
clone_size: once
v_call: TRBV5-1
j_call: TRBJ2-5
cdr3_aa: CASSLALAGVQETQYF
cdr3_nt: TGCGCCAGCAGCTTGGCCTTAGCGGGGGTCCAAGAGACCCAGTACTTC

d_call: -
clone_size: -
v_call: TRBV5-1
j_call: TRBJ2-3
cdr3_aa: CASSLEGTDTQYF
cdr3_nt: TGCGCCAGCAGCTTGGAAGGAACAGATACGCAGTATTTT

d_call: -
clone_size: -
v_call: TRBV10-1
j_call: TRBJ1-1
cdr3_aa: CASSAYGAGDEAFF
cdr3_nt: TGCGCCAGCAGTGCTTATGGGGCTGGAGATGAAGCTTTCTTT

d_call: TRBD2
clone_size: once
v_call: TRBV10-3
j_call: TRBJ2-5
cdr3_aa: CAMASGAQQETQYF
cdr3_nt: TGTGCCATGGCTAGCGGAGCACAGCAAGAGACCCAGTACTTC

d_call: -
clone_size: -
v_call: TRBV7-2
j_call: TRBJ1-2
cdr3_aa: CASSLEAGWHGYTF
cdr3_nt: TGTGCCAGCAGCTTAGAGGCGGGATGGCATGGCTACACCTTC

d_call: -
clone_size: -
v_call: TRBV5-1
j_call: TRBJ2-5
cdr3_aa: CASSLEGRSETQYF
cdr3_nt: TGCGCCAGCAGCTTGGAGGGACGGTCGGAGACCCAGTACTTC

d_call: -
clone_size: -
v_call: TRBV18
j_call: TRBJ2-6
cdr3_aa: CASSPPASGANVLTF
cdr3_nt: TGTGCCAGCTCACCACCGGCCTCTGGGGCCAACGTCCTGACTTTC

d_call: -
clone_size: -
v_call: TRBV2
j_call: TRBJ2-7
cdr3_aa: CASSEAQAPYEQYF
cdr3_nt: TGTGCCAGCAGTGAAGCGCAGGCCCCCTACGAGCAGTACTTC

d_call: TRBD2
clone_size: -
v_call: TRBV10-2
j_call: TRBJ2-7
cdr3_aa: CASSGTSGRPGSYEQYF
cdr3_nt: TGCGCCAGCAGTGGGACTAGCGGGAGGCCCGGCTCATACGAGCAGTACTTC

d_call: TRBD1
clone_size: -
v_call: TRBV7-9
j_call: TRBJ2-7
cdr3_aa: CASSTQGQNPYEQYF
cdr3_nt: TGTGCCAGCAGCACCCAGGGACAGAACCCCTACGAGCAGTACTTC

d_call: TRBD2
clone_size: -
v_call: TRBV11-3
j_call: TRBJ2-1
cdr3_aa: CASSSTLPGTSYNEQFF
cdr3_nt: TGTGCCAGCAGCTCTACTTTACCCGGGACTAGCTACAATGAGCAGTTCTTC

d_call: TRBD2
clone_size: once
v_call: TRBV11-3
j_call: TRBJ2-7
cdr3_aa: CASSNRTSGGDYEQYF
cdr3_nt: TGTGCCAGCAGCAACCGGACTAGCGGGGGAGATTACGAGCAGTACTTC

d_call: -
clone_size: -
v_call: TRBV30
j_call: TRBJ1-4
cdr3_aa: CAWATELNEKLFF
cdr3_nt: TGTGCCTGGGCGACGGAGCTTAATGAAAAACTGTTTTTT

d_call: -
clone_size: -
v_call: TRBV5-1
j_call: TRBJ2-1
cdr3_aa: CASSLESSVVNEQFF
cdr3_nt: TGCGCCAGCAGCTTGGAGTCTTCTGTCGTCAATGAGCAGTTCTTC

d_call: -
clone_size: -
v_call: TRBV5-1
j_call: TRBJ1-5
cdr3_aa: CASSPGVSNQPQHF
cdr3_nt: TGCGCCAGCAGCCCAGGGGTTAGCAATCAGCCCCAGCATTTT

d_call: TRBD2
clone_size: -
v_call: TRBV5-1
j_call: TRBJ2-3
cdr3_aa: CASSPGGRRAGTSTDTQYF
cdr3_nt: TGCGCCAGCTCCCCGGGGGGGCGCCGAGCGGGGACTAGCACAGATACGCAGTATTTT

d_call: -
clone_size: -
v_call: TRBV5-1
j_call: TRBJ1-5
cdr3_aa: CASSLEGGSNQPQHF
cdr3_nt: TGCGCCAGCAGCTTGGAAGGGGGTAGCAATCAGCCCCAGCATTTT

d_call: -
clone_size: -
v_call: TRBV29-1
j_call: TRBJ2-1
cdr3_aa: CSVEDPRREQFF
cdr3_nt: TGCAGCGTTGAAGATCCCCGTCGGGAGCAGTTCTTC

d_call: -
clone_size: -
v_call: TRBV6-5
j_call: TRBJ2-5
cdr3_aa: CASSYSIRETQYF
cdr3_nt: TGTGCCAGCAGTTACTCGATCCGGGAGACCCAGTACTTC

d_call: TRBD1
clone_size: -
v_call: TRBV7-2
j_call: TRBJ2-1
cdr3_aa: CASSLRDRGYDSNEQFF
cdr3_nt: TGTGCCAGCAGCCTTCGGGACAGGGGGTATGACAGCAATGAGCAGTTCTTC

d_call: -
clone_size: once
v_call: TRBV6-1
j_call: TRBJ1-1
cdr3_aa: CASIWTEAFF
cdr3_nt: TGTGCCAGCATATGGACTGAAGCTTTCTTT

d_call: -
clone_size: few
v_call: TRBV18
j_call: TRBJ1-6
cdr3_aa: CASSPPMQGALLHF
cdr3_nt: TGTGCCAGCTCACCACCGATGCAGGGTGCACTCCTCCACTTT

d_call: TRBD2
clone_size: -
v_call: TRBV2
j_call: TRBJ2-3
cdr3_aa: CASISSGRAKDTQYF
cdr3_nt: TGTGCCAGCATAAGTAGCGGGAGGGCGAAAGATACGCAGTATTTT

d_call: -
clone_size: -
v_call: TRBV21-1
j_call: TRBJ2-7
cdr3_aa: CASSRRLYEQYF
cdr3_nt: TGTGCCAGCAGCCGCCGCCTTTACGAGCAGTACTTC

d_call: TRBD1
clone_size: -
v_call: TRBV7-9
j_call: TRBJ1-4
cdr3_aa: CASSSQTGGFLANEKLFF
cdr3_nt: TGTGCCAGCAGCTCCCAGACAGGGGGATTCCTTGCTAATGAAAAACTGTTTTTT

d_call: -
clone_size: -
v_call: TRBV9
j_call: TRBJ1-6
cdr3_aa: CASSRDAQSPLHF
cdr3_nt: TGTGCCAGCAGCCGGGACGCCCAATCACCCCTCCACTTT

d_call: -
clone_size: -
v_call: TRBV20-1
j_call: TRBJ2-3
cdr3_aa: CSATVIDTQYF
cdr3_nt: TGCAGTGCTACCGTGATCGATACGCAGTATTTT

d_call: TRBD1
clone_size: -
v_call: TRBV10-1
j_call: TRBJ1-4
cdr3_aa: CASSGQGNEKLFF
cdr3_nt: TGCGCCAGCAGTGGACAGGGGAATGAAAAACTGTTTTTT

d_call: -
clone_size: -
v_call: TRBV27
j_call: TRBJ1-6
cdr3_aa: CASSSDRGSPLHF
cdr3_nt: TGTGCCAGCTCTTCGGACAGAGGTTCACCCCTCCACTTT

d_call: -
clone_size: -
v_call: TRBV25-1
j_call: TRBJ1-1
cdr3_aa: CASSDLFLTGPTEAFF
cdr3_nt: TGTGCCAGCAGTGACTTGTTCTTAACAGGGCCGACTGAAGCTTTCTTT

d_call: TRBD2
clone_size: -
v_call: TRBV7-9
j_call: TRBJ2-1
cdr3_aa: CASSYSGRVSYNEQFF
cdr3_nt: TGTGCCAGCAGCTATAGCGGGAGGGTCTCCTACAATGAGCAGTTCTTC

d_call: -
clone_size: -
v_call: TRBV30
j_call: TRBJ1-5
cdr3_aa: CAWGRFSNQPQHF
cdr3_nt: TGTGCCTGGGGTAGATTTAGCAATCAGCCCCAGCATTTT

d_call: TRBD1
clone_size: -
v_call: TRBV11-2
j_call: TRBJ1-2
cdr3_aa: CASSPDRSNYGYTF
cdr3_nt: TGTGCCAGCAGCCCGGACAGGTCCAACTATGGCTACACCTTC

d_call: -
clone_size: -
v_call: TRBV7-9
j_call: TRBJ2-7
cdr3_aa: CASSLVLGSGQYF
cdr3_nt: TGTGCCAGCAGCTTAGTTCTGGGTTCGGGGCAGTACTTC

d_call: TRBD1
clone_size: -
v_call: TRBV4-3
j_call: TRBJ1-2
cdr3_aa: CASSQEPGQGVGYTF
cdr3_nt: TGCGCCAGCAGCCAAGAGCCTGGGCAGGGGGTCGGCTACACCTTC

d_call: -
clone_size: -
v_call: TRBV18
j_call: TRBJ1-2
cdr3_aa: CASSPSGDGYTF
cdr3_nt: TGTGCCAGCTCACCATCGGGGGACGGCTACACCTTC

d_call: -
clone_size: -
v_call: TRBV25-1
j_call: TRBJ2-7
cdr3_aa: CASSEQSSYEQYF
cdr3_nt: TGTGCCAGCAGTGAACAGAGTTCCTACGAGCAGTACTTC

d_call: -
clone_size: once
v_call: TRBV5-4
j_call: TRBJ1-6
cdr3_aa: CASSLGQPPLHF
cdr3_nt: TGTGCCAGCAGCTTGGGACAGCCACCCCTCCACTTT

d_call: TRBD2
clone_size: -
v_call: TRBV10-1
j_call: TRBJ2-3
cdr3_aa: CASSEGVPGLVTSTDTQYF
cdr3_nt: TGCGCCAGCAGTGAGGGGGTCCCGGGACTAGTTACTAGCACAGATACGCAGTATTTT

d_call: -
clone_size: -
v_call: TRBV11-2
j_call: TRBJ1-5
cdr3_aa: CASSLDGTRQQPQHF
cdr3_nt: TGTGCCAGCAGCTTAGACGGCACTCGGCAACAGCCCCAGCATTTT

d_call: -
clone_size: -
v_call: TRBV7-2
j_call: TRBJ2-3
cdr3_aa: CASSLGRRGNTQYF
cdr3_nt: TGTGCCAGCAGCTTAGGACGCCGTGGAAATACGCAGTATTTT

d_call: -
clone_size: -
v_call: TRBV7-2
j_call: TRBJ1-2
cdr3_aa: CASSPRPGYYGYTF
cdr3_nt: TGTGCCAGCAGCCCCCGACCGGGGTACTATGGCTACACCTTC

d_call: -
clone_size: -
v_call: TRBV5-1
j_call: TRBJ2-2
cdr3_aa: CASSPGSDTGELFF
cdr3_nt: TGCGCCAGCAGCCCGGGTTCTGACACCGGGGAGCTGTTTTTT

d_call: -
clone_size: -
v_call: TRBV18
j_call: TRBJ1-1
cdr3_aa: CASSPQGDGTEAFF
cdr3_nt: TGTGCCAGCTCACCACAGGGGGATGGGACTGAAGCTTTCTTT